The 4 T cell receptor beta chains below all came from one sample that was sequenced in a study of technical replicates of blood from several donors. Sequencing was performed with immunoSEQ multiplex PCR; in TCRdb, only in-frame clones are kept and a portion is missing. The sample has about 82,000 clones, 94% seen once. Material: T cells isolated from PBMCs. The receptors come from a human donor in good health.

This clone occurred once. This chain connects TRBV29-1 to TRBJ2-7; D unclear. The CDR3 has 10 amino acids. The V end lost 4 bases, the J end lost 2 bases, and 3 bases lay between the germline ends. Germline loops: CDR1 SQVTM, CDR2 ANQGSEA. The CDR3 here is CSVVTYEQYF. The CDR3 coding sequence is TGCAGCGTTGTTACCTACGAGCAGTACTTC.

The gene calls are TRBV6-4 and TRBJ1-5; 8 bases match TRBD1. This CDR3 spans 16 amino acids. CDR1 and CDR2 from the germline V gene are MRHNA and SNTAGT. The V and J ends lost 4 bases and 3 bases, in that order; junction bases with no gene match: 8. The CDR3 spells CASSGPLDRANQPQHF. The DNA of the CDR3 is TGTGCCAGCAGTGGCCCCTTGGACAGGGCCAATCAGCCCCAGCATTTT.

V gene TRBV7-3 combines with J gene TRBJ1-2; D remains unclear. The ends were cut back, 4 bases at V and 5 bases at J, with 17 bases in the middle. CDR3 size: 15 residues. Germline CDR1 and CDR2: SGHTA and FQGTGA. CDR3 sequence (DNA): TGTGCCAGCAGCTCGAAGGTGGGGAGAAGATATGGCTACACCTTC. Protein product: CASSSKVGRRYGYTF.

This clone was recorded only once. The chain has TRBV5-4 and TRBJ1-1, with D uncertain. Trimming shortened V by 2 bases and J by 0 bases, and 8 bases separated the two germline ends. This CDR3 is built from 14 residues. Per the germline V gene, CDR1 is SGHNT and CDR2 is YYREEE (reference sequence). The DNA for the CDR3 is TGTGCCAGCAGCTTAGGAGGTTTGAACACTGAAGCTTTCTTT. Amino acids: CASSLGGLNTEAFF.